This passage covers 9 T cell receptor beta chains from one sample sequenced in a study of T-cell reconstitution after alpha-beta-depleted transplantation in children. Unique molecular identifiers featured in how the TCRbeta library was prepared. In TCRdb, the PCR reads were re-called with MiXCR into one record per CDR3 protein. The sample includes about 580,000 distinct CDR3 sequences, roughly 30% of them seen just once. This sample comprised PBMCs, obtained before TCRalphabeta/CD19-depleted stem cell transplant. Every receptor here comes from a boy under three years old with Wiskott-Aldrich syndrome, due to receive a stem cell transplant.

In DNA form, the CDR3 reads TGCGCCAGCAGCTTCACGCCAGCGGGACGAGAGACCCAGTACTTC. Protein: CASSFTPAGRETQYF. The chain uses TRBV5-1 and TRBJ2-5; 7 nucleotides match TRBD2. This CDR3 has 15 amino acids. Trimming cost V 2 bases and J 4 bases; bases outside gene matches: 8. Germline V lookup: CDR1 SGHRS, CDR2 YFSETQ.

This chain joins TRBV5-1 and TRBJ2-1, with TRBD1 matching over 7 bases. From germline, CDR1 is SGHRS and CDR2 YFSETQ. This CDR3 has 14 residues. With V trimmed by 1 base and J by 6 bases, 4 bases remained unmatched. DNA of the CDR3: TGCGCCAGCAGCTTGTCGACAGGGCCCAATGAGCAGTTCTTC. It translates to CASSLSTGPNEQFF.

This clonotype was counted a single time. The chain carries TRBV12-3 or TRBV12-4 and TRBJ1-5; tentatively, D is TRBD1 (5 bases). CDR3 length equals 14 residues. V lost 6 bases and J lost 2, with 11 bases in between. The CDR3 loop is CASSWGGRNQPQHF. The DNA of the CDR3 is TGTGCCAGCAGCTGGGGGGGACGCAATCAGCCCCAGCATTTT.

This clonotype was found a few times. The chain is built from TRBV7-3 and TRBJ1-4; 8 nucleotides line up with TRBD1. Germline loops: CDR1 SGHTA, CDR2 FQGTGA. The CDR3 spans 15 residues. V was clipped by 2 bases and J by 5 bases; unmatched bases: 4. CDR3 loop: CASSLQDRENEKLFF. CDR3 nucleotide sequence: TGTGCCAGCAGCTTACAGGACAGGGAGAATGAAAAACTGTTTTTT.

This clonotype appeared a few times. The chain recombines TRBV5-8 with TRBJ2-7; D possibly corresponds to TRBD2 (6 bases). This CDR3 contains 17 residues. Germline CDR1 and CDR2: SGHTS and YDEGEE. Deletions cut 3 bases from V and 0 bases from J, with 19 bases between. The CDR3 DNA is TGTGCCAGCAGCTGGGGACGGGGGTTTGGAAGCTCCTACGAGCAGTACTTC. It specifies CASSWGRGFGSSYEQYF.

This clonotype was observed a handful of times. The chain couples TRBV7-2 to TRBJ2-1; 7 bases agree with TRBD1. CDR1 SGHTA and CDR2 FQGNSA come from the germline V gene. The CDR3 covers 15 residues. V lost 1 base, J lost 2 bases, and 2 bases stayed unmatched. The CDR3 here is CASSLGDSTYNEQFF. In DNA form, the CDR3 reads TGTGCCAGCAGCTTAGGGGACAGCACCTACAATGAGCAGTTCTTC.

In this sample, this clonotype turned up a few times. The rearrangement links TRBV30 to TRBJ2-1; D remains unclear. Germline CDR1 reads GTSNPN; CDR2 reads SVGIG (reference sequence). There are 13 residues in the CDR3. Trimming stripped 2 bases from V and 6 bases from J, with 11 bases between. CDR3 residues: CAWSSTSSNEQFF. In DNA form, the CDR3 reads TGTGCCTGGAGTTCGACCTCGAGCAATGAGCAGTTCTTC.

The rearrangement links TRBV5-1 to TRBJ2-1, with 11 positions matching TRBD2. V was pared by 0 bases and J by 8 bases, with 16 bases of the junction left unmatched. Germline V gives CDR1 SGHRS, CDR2 YFSETQ. The CDR3 is 19 amino acids. The CDR3 nucleotides are TGCGCCAGCAGCTTGGATGGGCGACTAGCGGGATCTTTAACCGATGAGCAGTTCTTC. Translated, it gives CASSLDGRLAGSLTDEQFF.

This chain uses TRBV5-1 with TRBJ1-1; D is ambiguous. V was shortened by 0 bases and J by 4 bases, with 13 bases between the two germline ends. The germline CDR1 and CDR2 sequences are SGHRS and YFSETQ. The CDR3 consists of 15 residues. This chain's CDR3 is CASSLGPGGGTEAFF. CDR3 nucleotide sequence: TGCGCCAGCAGCTTGGGTCCGGGTGGCGGCACTGAAGCTTTCTTT.